Each of the 5 T cell receptor beta chains below was sequenced from the same sample in a study of T cells in Graves' hyperthyroidism and ophthalmopathy. Authors of the study amplified TCR beta CDR3 regions from RNA transcripts. The HTBI primer set drove a first-round RT-PCR of the TCR CDR3. TCRdb re-called the multiplex PCR reads with MiXCR, one entry per CDR3 protein. The table includes around 350,000 distinct CDR3 sequences, roughly 15% detected once. Material: blood. The receptors were gathered from a woman in her 30s with Graves' ophthalmopathy.

This clonotype was picked up many times. The chain couples TRBV7-2 to TRBJ2-1; the D is unclear. The CDR3 loop spans 17 amino acids. Trimming left V 2 bases short and J 0 bases short, with 14 bases between. Germline CDR1 is SGHTA and CDR2 is FQGNSA. The CDR3 region has the DNA TGTGCCAGCAGCTTAATTGTGGGAATGAGCTCCTACAATGAGCAGTTCTTC. It codes for CASSLIVGMSSYNEQFF.

This clonotype was recorded at least ten times. The chain uses TRBV7-9 and TRBJ2-1, with D possibly TRBD2 on 6 matching bases. The germline CDR1 and CDR2 sequences are SEHNR and FQNEAQ (reference sequence). The CDR3 runs 17 residues. Trimming removed 5 bases at V and 0 bases at J, with 17 bases between. CDR3 DNA sequence: TGTGCCAGCAGCGGAGTCGGGGGTCCAAGCTCCTACAATGAGCAGTTCTTC. Its protein product is CASSGVGGPSSYNEQFF.

The chain couples TRBV6-1 to TRBJ2-1, with 7 nucleotides matching TRBD2. V dropped 8 bases and J dropped 1; count of bases not matched to a gene: 14. The germline V gene has CDR1 MNHNS and CDR2 SASEGT. CDR3 size: 17 residues. The CDR3 reads CASGGGDSSSSYNEQFF. Written as DNA, the CDR3 is TGTGCCAGCGGGGGGGGTGACAGCTCCTCTTCCTACAATGAGCAGTTCTTC.

This clonotype was observed at least ten times. CDR3 sequence reads: CASSPDRASGYTF. For the CDR3, the DNA is TGTGCCAGCAGCCCGGACAGGGCAAGCGGCTACACCTTC. The J gene is TRBJ1-2, the V gene TRBV27, with 8 bases aligning to TRBD1. CDR3 size: 13 residues. CDR1 MNHEY and CDR2 SMNVEV come from the germline V gene (reference sequence). The ends lost 6 bases at V and 8 bases at J; junction bases unmatched: 8.

This clonotype has ten or more counts. The chain recombines TRBV7-8 with TRBJ1-3; D unclear. CDR1 is SGHVS and CDR2 is FQNEAQ in the germline V gene. The CDR3 is 12 residues long. Trimming cost V 10 bases and J 3 bases, with 10 bases left between them. DNA for the CDR3: TGTGCCACTCGCCAAAATGGAAACACCATATATTTT. Translated, it gives CATRQNGNTIYF. Using reference TRBV7-8 and TRBJ1-3 for the parts outside the CDR3, the full variable domain is GAGVSQSPRYKVAKRGQDVALRCDPISGHVSLFWYQQALGQGPEFLTYFQNEAQLDKSGLPSDRFFAERPEGSVSTLKIQRTQQEDSAVYLCATRQNGNTIYFGEGSWLTVV.